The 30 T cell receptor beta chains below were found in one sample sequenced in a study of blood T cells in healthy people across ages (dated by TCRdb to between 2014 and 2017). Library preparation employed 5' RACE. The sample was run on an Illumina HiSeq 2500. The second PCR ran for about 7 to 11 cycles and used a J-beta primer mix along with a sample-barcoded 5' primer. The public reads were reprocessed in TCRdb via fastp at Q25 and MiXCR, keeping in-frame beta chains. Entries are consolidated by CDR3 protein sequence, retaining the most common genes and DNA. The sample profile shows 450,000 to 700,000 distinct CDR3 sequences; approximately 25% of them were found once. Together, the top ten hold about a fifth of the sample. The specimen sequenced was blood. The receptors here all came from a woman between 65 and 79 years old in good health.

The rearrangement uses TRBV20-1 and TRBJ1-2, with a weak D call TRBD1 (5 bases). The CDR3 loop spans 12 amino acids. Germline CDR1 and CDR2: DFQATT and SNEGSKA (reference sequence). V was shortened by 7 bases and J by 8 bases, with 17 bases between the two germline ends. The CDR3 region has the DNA TGCAGTGTCCCGGAGAAGGGGAGAGGCTACACCTTC. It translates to CSVPEKGRGYTF.

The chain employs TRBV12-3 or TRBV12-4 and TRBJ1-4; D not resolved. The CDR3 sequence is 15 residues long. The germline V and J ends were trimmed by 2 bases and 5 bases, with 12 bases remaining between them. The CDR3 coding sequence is TGTGCCAGCAGTTTATGGAACCTGGGAAATGAAAAACTGTTTTTT. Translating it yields CASSLWNLGNEKLFF.

Written as DNA, the CDR3 is TGTGCCACCTCGACGGACAACTACAATGAGCAGTTCTTC. It specifies CATSTDNYNEQFF. J is TRBJ2-1 and V is TRBV24-1; possible D gene TRBD1, 5 bases. V was shortened by 9 bases and J by 3 bases, with 11 bases between the two germline ends. Germline-derived CDR1 and CDR2 are KGHDR and SFDVKD. The CDR3 consists of 13 residues.

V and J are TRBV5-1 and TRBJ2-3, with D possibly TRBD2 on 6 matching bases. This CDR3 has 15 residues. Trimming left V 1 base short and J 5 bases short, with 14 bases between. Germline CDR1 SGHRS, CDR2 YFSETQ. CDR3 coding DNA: TGCGCCAGCAGCTTGAATAGCGGCAATCAAGATACGCAGTATTTT. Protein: CASSLNSGNQDTQYF.

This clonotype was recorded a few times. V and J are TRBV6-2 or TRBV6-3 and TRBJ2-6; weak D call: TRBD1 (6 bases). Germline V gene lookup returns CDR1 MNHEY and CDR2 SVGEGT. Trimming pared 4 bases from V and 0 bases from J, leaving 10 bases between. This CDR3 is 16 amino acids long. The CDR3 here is CASSSGQFSGANVLTF. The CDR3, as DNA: TGTGCCAGCAGTTCCGGACAGTTCTCTGGGGCCAACGTCCTGACTTTC.

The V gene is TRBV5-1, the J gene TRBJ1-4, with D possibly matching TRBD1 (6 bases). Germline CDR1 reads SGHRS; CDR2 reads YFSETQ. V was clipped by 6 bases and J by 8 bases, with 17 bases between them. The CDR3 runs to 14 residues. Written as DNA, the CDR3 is TGCGCCAGCACCTGGACAGCGGGAGGGGAAAAACTGTTTTTT. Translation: CASTWTAGGEKLFF.

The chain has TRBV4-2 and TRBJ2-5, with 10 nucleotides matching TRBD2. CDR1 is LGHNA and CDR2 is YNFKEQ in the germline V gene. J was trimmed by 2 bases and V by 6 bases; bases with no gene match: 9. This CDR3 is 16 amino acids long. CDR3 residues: CASSLSSGGIQETQYF. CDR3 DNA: TGTGCCAGCAGTCTTTCTAGCGGGGGAATTCAAGAGACCCAGTACTTC.

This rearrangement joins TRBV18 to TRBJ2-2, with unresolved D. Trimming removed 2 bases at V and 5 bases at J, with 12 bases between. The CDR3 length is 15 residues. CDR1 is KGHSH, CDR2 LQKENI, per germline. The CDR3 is CASSPGVVETGELFF. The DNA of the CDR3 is TGTGCCAGCTCACCAGGTGTAGTGGAGACCGGGGAGCTGTTTTTT. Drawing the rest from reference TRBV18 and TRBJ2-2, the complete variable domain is NAGVMQNPRHLVRRRGQEARLRCSPMKGHSHVYWYRQLPEEGLKFMVYLQKENIIDESGMPKERFSAEFPKEGPSILRIQQVVRGDSAAYFCASSPGVVETGELFFGEGSRLTVL.

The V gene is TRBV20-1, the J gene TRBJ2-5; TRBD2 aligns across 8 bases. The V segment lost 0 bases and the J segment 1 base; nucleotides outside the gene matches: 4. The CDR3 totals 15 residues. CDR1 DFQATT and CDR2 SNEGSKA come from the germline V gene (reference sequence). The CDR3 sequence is CSARDPGGSQETQYF. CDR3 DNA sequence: TGCAGTGCTAGAGATCCGGGGGGGAGCCAAGAGACCCAGTACTTC.

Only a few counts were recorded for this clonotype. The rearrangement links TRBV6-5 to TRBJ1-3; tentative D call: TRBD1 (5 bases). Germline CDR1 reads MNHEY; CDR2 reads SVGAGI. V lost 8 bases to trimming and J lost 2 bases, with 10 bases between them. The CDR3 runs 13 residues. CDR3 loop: CASGASTGNTIYF. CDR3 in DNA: TGTGCCAGCGGGGCCTCCACTGGAAACACCATATATTTT.

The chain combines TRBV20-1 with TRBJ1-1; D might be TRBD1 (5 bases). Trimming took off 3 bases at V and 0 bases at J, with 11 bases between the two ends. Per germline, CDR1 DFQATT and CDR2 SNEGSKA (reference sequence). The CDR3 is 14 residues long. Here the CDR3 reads CSASRGRLNTEAFF. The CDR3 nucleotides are TGCAGTGCTAGTAGGGGCAGACTGAACACTGAAGCTTTCTTT.

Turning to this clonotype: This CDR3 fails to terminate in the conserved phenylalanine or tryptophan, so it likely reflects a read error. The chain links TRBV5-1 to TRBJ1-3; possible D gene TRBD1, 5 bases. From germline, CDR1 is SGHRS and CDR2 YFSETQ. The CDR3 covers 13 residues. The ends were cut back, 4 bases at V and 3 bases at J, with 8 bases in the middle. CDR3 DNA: TGCGCCAGCAGCCCGGACATTGGAAACACCATATATCTT. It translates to CASSPDIGNTIYL.

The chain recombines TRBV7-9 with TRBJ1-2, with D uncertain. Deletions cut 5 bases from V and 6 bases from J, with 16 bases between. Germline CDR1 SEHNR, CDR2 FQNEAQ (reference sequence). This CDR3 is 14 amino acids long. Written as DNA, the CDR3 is TGTGCCAGCAGCAGGTGGGAGGGTAGCCATGGCTACACCTTC. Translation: CASSRWEGSHGYTF.

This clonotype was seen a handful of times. In DNA, the CDR3 is TGCGCCAGCAGCCTTCCCTCAGGGGGCGCGTCCTACGAGCAGTACTTC. This codes for CASSLPSGGASYEQYF. This chain joins TRBV23-1 and TRBJ2-7, with TRBD1 identical over 8 bases. TRBV23-1 is reported as an ORF; its role is uncertain. The CDR3 has 16 residues. The V gene end was trimmed by 6 bases and the J gene end by 1 base; junction bases not matched to a gene: 11.

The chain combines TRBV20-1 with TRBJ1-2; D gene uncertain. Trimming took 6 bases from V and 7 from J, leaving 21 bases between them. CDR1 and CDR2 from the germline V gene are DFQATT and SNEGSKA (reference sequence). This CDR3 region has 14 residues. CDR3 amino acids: CSALFTGGGCGYTF. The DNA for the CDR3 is TGCAGTGCGCTATTTACTGGCGGAGGCTGTGGCTACACCTTC.

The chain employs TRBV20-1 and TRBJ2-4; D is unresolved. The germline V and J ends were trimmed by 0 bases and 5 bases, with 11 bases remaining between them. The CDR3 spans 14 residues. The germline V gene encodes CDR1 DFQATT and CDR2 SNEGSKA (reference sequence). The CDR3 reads CSARDRSIQNIQYF. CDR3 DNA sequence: TGCAGTGCTAGAGACAGATCCATCCAAAACATTCAGTACTTC.

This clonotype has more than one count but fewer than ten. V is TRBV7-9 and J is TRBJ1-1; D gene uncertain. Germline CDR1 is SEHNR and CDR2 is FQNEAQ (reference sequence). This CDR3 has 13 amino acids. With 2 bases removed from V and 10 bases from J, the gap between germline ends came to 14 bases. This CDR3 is CASSLRGGRGAFF. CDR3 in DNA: TGTGCCAGCAGCTTACGGGGTGGGCGGGGAGCTTTCTTT.

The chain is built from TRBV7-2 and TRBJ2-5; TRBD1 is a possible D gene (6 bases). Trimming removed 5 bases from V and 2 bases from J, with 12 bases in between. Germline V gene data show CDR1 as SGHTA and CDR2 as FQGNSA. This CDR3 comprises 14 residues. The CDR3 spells CASSRDTLQETQYF. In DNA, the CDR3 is TGTGCCAGCAGCAGGGACACCTTACAAGAGACCCAGTACTTC.

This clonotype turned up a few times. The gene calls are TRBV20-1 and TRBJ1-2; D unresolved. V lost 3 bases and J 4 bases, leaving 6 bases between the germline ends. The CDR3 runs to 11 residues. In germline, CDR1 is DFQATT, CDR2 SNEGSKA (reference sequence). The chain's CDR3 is CSASIPYGYTF. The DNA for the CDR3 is TGCAGTGCTAGTATACCCTATGGCTACACCTTC.

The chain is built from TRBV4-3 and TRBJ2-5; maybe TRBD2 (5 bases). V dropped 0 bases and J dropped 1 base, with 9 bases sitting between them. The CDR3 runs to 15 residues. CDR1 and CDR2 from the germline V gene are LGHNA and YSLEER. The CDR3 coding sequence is TGCGCCAGCAGCCAAGACTGGACTGCCCAAGAGACCCAGTACTTC. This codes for CASSQDWTAQETQYF.

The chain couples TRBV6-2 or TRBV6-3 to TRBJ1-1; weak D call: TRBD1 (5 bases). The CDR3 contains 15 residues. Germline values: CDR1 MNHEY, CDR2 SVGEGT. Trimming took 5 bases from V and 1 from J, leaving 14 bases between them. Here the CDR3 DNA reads TGTGCCAGCAGTCCCGCAGGGAGGGGGAACACTGAAGCTTTCTTT. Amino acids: CASSPAGRGNTEAFF.

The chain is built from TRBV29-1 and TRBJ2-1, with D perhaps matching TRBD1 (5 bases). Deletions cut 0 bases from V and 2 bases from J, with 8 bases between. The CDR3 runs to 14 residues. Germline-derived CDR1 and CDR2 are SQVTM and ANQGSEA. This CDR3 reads CSVEDAGPYNEQFF. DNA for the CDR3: TGCAGCGTTGAAGATGCAGGGCCCTACAATGAGCAGTTCTTC.

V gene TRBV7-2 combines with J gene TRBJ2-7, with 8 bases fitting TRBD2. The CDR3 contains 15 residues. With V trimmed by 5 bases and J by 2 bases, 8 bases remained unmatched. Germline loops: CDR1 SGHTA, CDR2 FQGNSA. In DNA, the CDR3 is TGTGCCAGCAGCGACGTTAGCGGGACCCCCTACGAGCAGTACTTC. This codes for CASSDVSGTPYEQYF.

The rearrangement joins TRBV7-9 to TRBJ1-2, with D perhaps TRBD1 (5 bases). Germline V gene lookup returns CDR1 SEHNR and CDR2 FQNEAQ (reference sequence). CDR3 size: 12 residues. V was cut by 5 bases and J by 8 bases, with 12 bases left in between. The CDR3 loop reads CASSPGTEGYTF. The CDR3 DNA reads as TGTGCCAGCAGCCCTGGGACCGAGGGCTACACCTTC.

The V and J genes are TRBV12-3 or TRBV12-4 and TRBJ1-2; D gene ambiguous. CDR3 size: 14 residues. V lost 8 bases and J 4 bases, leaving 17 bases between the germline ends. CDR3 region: CASERTGLGYGYTF. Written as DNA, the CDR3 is TGTGCCAGCGAGAGGACGGGCTTAGGCTATGGCTACACCTTC.

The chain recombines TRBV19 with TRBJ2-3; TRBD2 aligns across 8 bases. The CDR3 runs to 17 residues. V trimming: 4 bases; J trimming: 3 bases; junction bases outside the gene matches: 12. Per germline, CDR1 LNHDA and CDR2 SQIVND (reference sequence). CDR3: CASSTWGSGMWTDTQYF. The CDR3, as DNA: TGTGCCAGTAGTACCTGGGGTAGCGGGATGTGGACAGATACGCAGTATTTT.

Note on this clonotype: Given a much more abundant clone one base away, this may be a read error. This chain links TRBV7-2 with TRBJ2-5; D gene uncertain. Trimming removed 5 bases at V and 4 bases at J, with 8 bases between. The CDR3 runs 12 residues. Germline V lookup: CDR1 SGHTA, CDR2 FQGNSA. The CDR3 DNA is TGTGCCAGCAGCCCGACACTAGAGACCCAGTACTTC. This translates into CASSPTLETQYF.

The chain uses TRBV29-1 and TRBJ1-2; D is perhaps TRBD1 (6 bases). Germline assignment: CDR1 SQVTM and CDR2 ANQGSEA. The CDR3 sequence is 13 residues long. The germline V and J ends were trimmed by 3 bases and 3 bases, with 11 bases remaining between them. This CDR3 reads CSVDQGQYYGYTF. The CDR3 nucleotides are TGCAGCGTTGATCAAGGACAGTACTATGGCTACACCTTC.

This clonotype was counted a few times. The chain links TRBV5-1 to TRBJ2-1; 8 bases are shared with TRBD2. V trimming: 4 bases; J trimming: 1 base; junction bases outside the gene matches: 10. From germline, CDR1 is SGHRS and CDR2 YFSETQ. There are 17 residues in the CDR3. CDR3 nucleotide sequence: TGCGCCAGCAGCCGGCGGCGGGGGGCTGGATCCTACAATGAGCAGTTCTTC. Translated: CASSRRRGAGSYNEQFF.

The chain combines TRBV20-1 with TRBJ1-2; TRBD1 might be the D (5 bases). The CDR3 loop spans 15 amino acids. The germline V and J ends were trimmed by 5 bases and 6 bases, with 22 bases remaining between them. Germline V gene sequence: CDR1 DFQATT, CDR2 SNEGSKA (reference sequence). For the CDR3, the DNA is TGCAGTGCTCCGGCCGGGACCTGGCGGGGTAATGGCTACACCTTC. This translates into CSAPAGTWRGNGYTF.